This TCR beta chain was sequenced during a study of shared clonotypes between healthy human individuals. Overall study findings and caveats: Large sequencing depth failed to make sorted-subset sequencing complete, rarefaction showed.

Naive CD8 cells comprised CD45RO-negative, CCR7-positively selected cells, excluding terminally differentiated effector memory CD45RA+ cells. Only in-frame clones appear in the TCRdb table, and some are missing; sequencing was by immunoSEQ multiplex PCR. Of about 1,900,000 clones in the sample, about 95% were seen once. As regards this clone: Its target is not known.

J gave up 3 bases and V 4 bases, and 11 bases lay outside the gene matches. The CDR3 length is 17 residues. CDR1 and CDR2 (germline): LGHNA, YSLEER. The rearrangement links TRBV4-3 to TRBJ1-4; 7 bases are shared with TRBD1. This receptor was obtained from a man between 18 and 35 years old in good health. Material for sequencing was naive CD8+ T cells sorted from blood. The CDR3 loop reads CASSRLTGAQANEKLFF. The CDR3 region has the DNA TGCGCCAGCAGCCGATTAACAGGGGCTCAAGCTAATGAAAAACTGTTTTTT.